The clone carrying this T cell receptor beta chain was counted at least ten times. What it binds is not known. Each donor gave 9.5 to 10 milliliters of peripheral blood. The CDR3 loop spans 18 amino acids. Per the germline V gene, CDR1 is MNHEY and CDR2 is SMNVEV (reference sequence). The V segment lost 4 bases and the J segment 6 bases; nucleotides outside the gene matches: 16. This specimen comes from a study of blood T cells in healthy people across ages. Study background: Capture by template switching was about one barcoded beta molecule per two T cells. Notes on the study in general: As age increased, TCR beta diversity per million T cells fell in a roughly linear fashion. Naive and antigen-experienced cells were not separated, limiting conclusive comparison.

A J-beta primer mix and a sample-barcoded 5' primer were used in a second PCR of about 7 to 12 cycles. TCRdb itself ran the 5' RACE reads through MiXCR, one entry per CDR3 protein. Among 1.5 million to 2 million distinct CDR3 sequences, 28% were seen once, and the ten largest hold over 7%. The TCR was taken from a woman aged 25 to 39 in good health. Sequencing was performed on blood. This chain links TRBV27 with TRBJ2-5; TRBD2 agrees at 11 bases. DNA of the CDR3: TGTGCCAGCAGTTCCCGAGCCTCCCTAGCGGGAGGTTTAAAGACCCAGTACTTC. This translates into CASSSRASLAGGLKTQYF.